The T cell receptor (beta chain) under discussion was sequenced for a study of blood T cell repertoires in COVID-19. Study context: Sources were T cells, B-cell-depleted T cells, or PBMCs; the material itself was cDNA or gDNA.

Original analysis: Reference gene primer amplification gave estimated nucleated cell counts. Using immunoSEQ multiplex PCR, the repertoire was profiled, and TCRdb retains in-frame clones only, with some absent. V and J calls and clone size are those listed in that table; D and trimming were worked out from the DNA. The table includes about 79,000 clones, 80% to 90% detected once. The CDR3 extends over 13 amino acids. Germline CDR1 and CDR2: SGHDN and FVKESK. Trimming cost V 4 bases and J 3 bases, with 8 bases left between them. Sequencing was carried out using peripheral blood. This rearrangement joins TRBV14 to TRBJ2-3; the D gene is possibly TRBD1 (5 bases). The receptor comes from a man between 45 and 60 years old with active COVID-19. The CDR3 region has the DNA TGTGCCAGCAGCCTCCAGGGTACAGATACGCAGTATTTT. Its translation: CASSLQGTDTQYF.